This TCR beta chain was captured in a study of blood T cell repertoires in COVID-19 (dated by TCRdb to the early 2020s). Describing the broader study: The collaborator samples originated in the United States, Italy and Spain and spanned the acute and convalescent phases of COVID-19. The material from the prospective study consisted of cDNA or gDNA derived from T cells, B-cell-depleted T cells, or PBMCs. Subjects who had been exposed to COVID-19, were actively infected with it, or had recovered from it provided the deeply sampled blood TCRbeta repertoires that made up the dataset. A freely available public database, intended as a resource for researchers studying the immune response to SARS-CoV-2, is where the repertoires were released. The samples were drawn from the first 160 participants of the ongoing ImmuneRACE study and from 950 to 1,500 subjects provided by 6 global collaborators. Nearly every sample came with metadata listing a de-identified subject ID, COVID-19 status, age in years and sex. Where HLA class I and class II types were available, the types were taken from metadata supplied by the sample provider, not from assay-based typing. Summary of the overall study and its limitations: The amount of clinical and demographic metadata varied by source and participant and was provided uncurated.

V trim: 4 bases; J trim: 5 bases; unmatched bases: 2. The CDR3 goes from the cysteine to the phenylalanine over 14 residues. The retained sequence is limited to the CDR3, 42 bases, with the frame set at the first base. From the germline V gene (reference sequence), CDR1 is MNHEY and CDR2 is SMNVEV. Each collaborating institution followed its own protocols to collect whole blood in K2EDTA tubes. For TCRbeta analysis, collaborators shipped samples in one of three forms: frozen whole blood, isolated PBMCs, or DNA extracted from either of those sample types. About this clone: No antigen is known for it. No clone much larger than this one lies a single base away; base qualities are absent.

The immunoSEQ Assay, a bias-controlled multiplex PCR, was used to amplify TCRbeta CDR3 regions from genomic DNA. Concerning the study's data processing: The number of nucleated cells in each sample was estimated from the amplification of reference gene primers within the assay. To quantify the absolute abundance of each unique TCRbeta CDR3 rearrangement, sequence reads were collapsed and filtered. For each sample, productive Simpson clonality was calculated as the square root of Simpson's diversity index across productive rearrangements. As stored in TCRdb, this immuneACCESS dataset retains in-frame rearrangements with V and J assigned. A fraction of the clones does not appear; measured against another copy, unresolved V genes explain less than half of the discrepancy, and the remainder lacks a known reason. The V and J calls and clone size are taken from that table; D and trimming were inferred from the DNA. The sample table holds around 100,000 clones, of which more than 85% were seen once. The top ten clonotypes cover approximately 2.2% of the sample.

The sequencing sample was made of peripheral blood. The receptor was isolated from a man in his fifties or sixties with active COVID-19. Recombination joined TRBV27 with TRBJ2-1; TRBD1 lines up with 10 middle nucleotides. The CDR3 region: CASSWTGGHNEQFF. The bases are TGTGCCAGCAGTTGGACAGGGGGGCACAATGAGCAGTTCTTC.